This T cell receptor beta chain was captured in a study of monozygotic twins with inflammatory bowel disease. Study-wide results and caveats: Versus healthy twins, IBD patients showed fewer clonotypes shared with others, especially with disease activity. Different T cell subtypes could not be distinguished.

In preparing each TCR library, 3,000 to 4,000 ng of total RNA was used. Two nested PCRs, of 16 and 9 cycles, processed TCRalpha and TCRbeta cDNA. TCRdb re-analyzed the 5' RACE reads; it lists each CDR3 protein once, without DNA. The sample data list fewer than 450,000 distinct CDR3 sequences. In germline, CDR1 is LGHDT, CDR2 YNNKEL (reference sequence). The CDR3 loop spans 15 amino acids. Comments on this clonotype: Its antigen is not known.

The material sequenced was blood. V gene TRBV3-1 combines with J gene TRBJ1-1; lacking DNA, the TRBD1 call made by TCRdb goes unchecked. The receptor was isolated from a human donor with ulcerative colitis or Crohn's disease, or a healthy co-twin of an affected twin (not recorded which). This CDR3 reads CASSQGDRAGTEAFF.